The source of this T cell receptor beta chain is a study of lymphopenia after photon versus proton radiotherapy. Whole-study findings and limits: Post-nadir diversity loss with photons came from oligoclonal expansion, particularly CD8+ Temra cells. Authors raise, but do not show, better survival with proton therapy.

Worth noting for this clone: Its antigen is not known.

Germline trimming cut 4 bases from V and 5 bases from J; bases unmatched to any gene: 9. This CDR3 contains 16 residues. In germline, CDR1 is SGHNT, CDR2 YYREEE (reference sequence). Sequencing was performed with immunoSEQ multiplex PCR; in TCRdb, only in-frame clones are kept and a portion is missing. The sample gives tens of thousands of clones, about 89% of which show up once; roughly 10% is in the top ten. The TCR was taken from an older man with esophageal cancer. The gene calls are TRBV5-4 and TRBJ2-3; 11 bases fit TRBD2. The specimen was peripheral blood, collected from a patient treated with proton-based radiotherapy. The CDR3 coding sequence is TGTGCCAGCAGCCGGGTTAGCGGGGGGGCCGAAGATACGCAGTATTTT. Amino acid sequence: CASSRVSGGAEDTQYF.